A selection of T cell receptor beta chains follows, all from one sample in a study of beta chain features in type 1 diabetes. Clones were sequenced by immunoSEQ multiplex PCR, and TCRdb holds only the in-frame ones, with some missing. Among approximately 170,000 clones listed, roughly 9.1% were seen once. The sample was central memory CD4+ T cells from blood. Source of these receptors: a woman between 18 and 29 years old in good health. CDR3s include the opening cysteine and the closing phenylalanine or tryptophan. A D gene is named only where the DNA matches it firmly. Clone size is shown for a subset of rows, as once, few, many or a class of expanded clone.

j_gene,abundance,d_gene,v_gene,CDR3aa,CDR3nt
TRBJ2-5,few,TRBD2,TRBV11-2,CASSPRGGLAVQETQYF,TGTGCCAGCAGCCCGCGAGGCGGACTAGCGGTACAAGAGACCCAGTACTTC
TRBJ1-1,few,.,TRBV7-2,CASSSNYRGGTEAFF,TGTGCCAGCAGCTCTAATTACCGGGGGGGCACTGAAGCTTTCTTT
TRBJ2-1,many,.,TRBV10-3,CATTNGNEQFF,TGTGCCACGACTAACGGCAATGAGCAGTTCTTC
TRBJ1-6,.,.,TRBV6-5,CASSYSVLDNSPLHF,TGTGCCAGCAGTTACTCGGTCTTAGATAATTCACCCCTCCACTTT
TRBJ2-5,few,.,TRBV30,CAWRGRRTDQETQYF,TGTGCCTGGCGCGGGCGACGTACGGACCAAGAGACCCAGTACTTC
TRBJ2-7,.,.,TRBV7-8,CASSLGSDEQYF,TGTGCCAGCAGCTTAGGATCGGACGAGCAGTACTTC
TRBJ1-1,few,TRBD1,TRBV30,CAWRGTGGGEAFF,TGTGCCTGGAGAGGGACAGGGGGTGGTGAAGCTTTCTTT
TRBJ2-1,few,.,TRBV12-5,CASQNEAYNEQFF,TGTGCTAGCCAAAATGAGGCCTACAATGAGCAGTTCTTC
TRBJ2-2,.,TRBD2,TRBV7-2,CASSRDYNTGELFF,TGTGCCAGCAGCCGGGACTACAACACCGGGGAGCTGTTTTTT
TRBJ1-5,.,.,TRBV29-1,CSVARGWNQPQHF,TGCAGCGTTGCAAGGGGCTGGAATCAGCCCCAGCATTTT
TRBJ2-7,few,.,TRBV5-1,CASSLGPRGPEDYEQYF,TGCGCCAGCAGCTTGGGACCTAGGGGCCCCGAAGACTACGAGCAGTACTTC
TRBJ1-1,few,TRBD1,TRBV7-8,CASSQDRENEAFF,TGTGCCAGCAGCCAGGACAGGGAAAATGAAGCTTTCTTT
TRBJ1-2,many,.,TRBV30,CAWSHGGDRYGYTF,TGTGCCTGGAGTCACGGGGGGGATCGCTATGGCTACACCTTC
TRBJ1-1,few,.,TRBV20-1,CSASRAGEAFF,TGCAGTGCTAGTCGTGCGGGTGAAGCTTTCTTT
TRBJ2-7,.,.,TRBV5-4,CASSYDSYEQYF,TGTGCCAGCAGTTACGACAGCTACGAGCAGTACTTC
TRBJ1-2,few,.,TRBV14,CASSPIAGNYGYTF,TGTGCCAGCAGCCCCATCGCCGGTAACTATGGCTACACCTTC
TRBJ2-7,.,TRBD2,TRBV4-2,CASSQEWTSGGPGEQYF,TGTGCCAGCAGCCAAGAATGGACTAGCGGGGGGCCGGGGGAGCAGTACTTC
TRBJ1-1,.,.,TRBV2,CASLAQTNTEAFF,TGTGCCAGCCTGGCACAGACGAACACTGAAGCTTTCTTT
TRBJ2-3,.,TRBD2,TRBV14,CASSPGLAGVDTQYF,TGTGCCAGCAGCCCTGGACTAGCGGGAGTAGATACGCAGTATTTT
TRBJ2-1,.,TRBD2,TRBV9,CASSVGGGQAGAEQFF,TGTGCCAGCAGCGTAGGAGGAGGGCAAGCGGGGGCTGAGCAGTTCTTC
TRBJ1-5,.,.,TRBV2,CASTPGNRNQPQHF,TGTGCCAGCACCCCCGGTAACCGCAATCAGCCCCAGCATTTT
TRBJ1-3,once,.,TRBV5-1,CASSLTGDSGNTIYF,TGCGCCAGCAGCTTGACAGGAGACTCTGGAAACACCATATATTTT
TRBJ2-1,few,.,TRBV5-1,CASSLLGTSYNEQFF,TGCGCCAGCAGCTTGTTGGGGACATCCTACAATGAGCAGTTCTTC
TRBJ1-5,few,TRBD1,TRBV2,CASRQGNSNQPQHF,TGTGCCAGCAGACAGGGGAATAGCAATCAGCCCCAGCATTTT
TRBJ1-2,.,.,TRBV5-6,CASSSAGEVYGYTF,TGTGCCAGCAGCAGCGCGGGGGAGGTATATGGCTACACCTTC
TRBJ1-4,few,TRBD1,TRBV5-1,CASSSGTATAGEKLFF,TGCGCCAGCAGCTCCGGGACAGCTACGGCAGGGGAAAAACTGTTTTTT
TRBJ2-1,few,TRBD2,TRBV2,CASKTSGGPGTYNEQFF,TGTGCCAGCAAGACTAGCGGGGGCCCTGGAACCTACAATGAGCAGTTCTTC
TRBJ2-1,few,TRBD2,TRBV4-1,CASSQGSSGGAYNEQFF,TGCGCCAGCAGCCAAGGGTCGAGCGGGGGGGCCTACAATGAGCAGTTCTTC
TRBJ1-2,few,TRBD1,TRBV5-6,CASSLVGQGGYGYTF,TGTGCCAGCAGCTTGGTTGGACAGGGGGGCTATGGCTACACCTTC
TRBJ2-1,few,.,TRBV19,CASKRAGYLNREQFF,TGTGCCAGTAAAAGGGCAGGGTATCTTAATCGGGAGCAGTTCTTC
TRBJ2-7,few,.,TRBV6-5,CASSYGRGDYEQYF,TGTGCCAGCAGTTACGGTCGCGGGGATTACGAGCAGTACTTC
TRBJ2-1,.,TRBD2,TRBV7-8,CASSPAGDEQFF,TGTGCCAGCAGCCCAGCGGGGGATGAGCAGTTCTTC
TRBJ1-2,.,TRBD1,TRBV25-1,CTSSGDRGMGRNYGYTF,TGTACCAGCAGTGGGGACAGGGGTATGGGGAGGAACTATGGCTACACCTTC
TRBJ2-5,.,.,TRBV7-2,CASSLNQGGAGQETQYF,TGTGCCAGCAGCTTAAACCAAGGGGGAGCAGGCCAAGAGACCCAGTACTTC
TRBJ2-3,.,.,TRBV19,CASSIRSGPSTDTQYF,TGTGCCAGTAGTATAAGGAGCGGACCAAGCACAGATACGCAGTATTTT
TRBJ2-7,few,.,TRBV5-1,CASSLRQGYEQYF,TGCGCCAGCAGCTTGAGGCAGGGCTACGAGCAGTACTTC
TRBJ2-5,.,TRBD2,TRBV5-8,CASSFGGAGGPLGTQYF,TGTGCCAGCAGCTTCGGGGGGGCCGGCGGACCCCTGGGGACCCAGTACTTC
TRBJ1-2,.,.,TRBV5-1,CASSLGSGGSNYGYTF,TGCGCCAGCAGCTTGGGGTCGGGTGGATCTAACTATGGCTACACCTTC
TRBJ1-6,few,.,TRBV6-1,CASTEQSQVNSPLHF,TGTGCCAGCACTGAGCAGAGTCAGGTTAATTCACCCCTCCACTTT
TRBJ2-7,few,.,TRBV4-2,CASSLGQGRSSYEQYF,TGTGCCAGCAGCCTTGGCCAGGGCCGAAGCTCCTACGAGCAGTACTTC
TRBJ2-1,.,TRBD2,TRBV27,CASSVAGLFSYNEQFF,TGTGCCAGCTCAGTAGCGGGCCTGTTTTCCTACAATGAGCAGTTCTTC
TRBJ2-1,few,TRBD2,TRBV7-9,CASSGGIAGVGEQFF,TGTGCCAGCAGCGGGGGGATAGCGGGAGTAGGTGAGCAGTTCTTC
TRBJ2-7,few,TRBD1,TRBV27,CASSRAGTVGYEQYF,TGTGCCAGCAGCCGAGCCGGGACAGTTGGCTACGAGCAGTACTTC
TRBJ1-2,few,.,TRBV5-6,CASSLVEVYTF,TGTGCCAGCAGCTTGGTTGAGGTCTACACCTTC
TRBJ2-5,.,TRBD2,TRBV30,CAWTGTSGTQETQYF,TGTGCCTGGACGGGGACTAGTGGAACCCAAGAGACCCAGTACTTC
TRBJ1-2,.,.,TRBV7-2,CASSPGGLRGYTF,TGTGCCAGCAGCCCGGGGGGGTTGCGTGGCTACACCTTC
TRBJ1-1,.,.,TRBV7-9,CASTQGWTEAFF,TGTGCCAGCACCCAGGGTTGGACTGAAGCTTTCTTT
TRBJ2-2,.,.,TRBV9,CASSVGTGWLFF,TGTGCCAGCAGCGTAGGAACGGGGTGGCTGTTTTTT
TRBJ2-7,few,.,TRBV7-2,CASSLGAGSYEQYF,TGTGCCAGCAGCTTAGGCGCCGGGTCCTACGAGCAGTACTTC
TRBJ2-5,few,.,TRBV10-2,CASSGGGAGETQYF,TGCGCCAGCAGTGGGGGCGGAGCAGGAGAGACCCAGTACTTC
TRBJ2-3,few,.,TRBV5-4,CASSPGTSKDTQYF,TGTGCCAGCAGCCCCGGGACTTCGAAAGATACGCAGTATTTT
TRBJ1-2,few,TRBD1,TRBV14,CASSLQGAAGYGYTF,TGTGCCAGCAGCTTACAGGGGGCTGCGGGCTATGGCTACACCTTC
TRBJ2-5,.,.,TRBV11-2,CASSPQDFQETQYF,TGTGCCAGCTCCCCCCAGGATTTCCAAGAGACCCAGTACTTC